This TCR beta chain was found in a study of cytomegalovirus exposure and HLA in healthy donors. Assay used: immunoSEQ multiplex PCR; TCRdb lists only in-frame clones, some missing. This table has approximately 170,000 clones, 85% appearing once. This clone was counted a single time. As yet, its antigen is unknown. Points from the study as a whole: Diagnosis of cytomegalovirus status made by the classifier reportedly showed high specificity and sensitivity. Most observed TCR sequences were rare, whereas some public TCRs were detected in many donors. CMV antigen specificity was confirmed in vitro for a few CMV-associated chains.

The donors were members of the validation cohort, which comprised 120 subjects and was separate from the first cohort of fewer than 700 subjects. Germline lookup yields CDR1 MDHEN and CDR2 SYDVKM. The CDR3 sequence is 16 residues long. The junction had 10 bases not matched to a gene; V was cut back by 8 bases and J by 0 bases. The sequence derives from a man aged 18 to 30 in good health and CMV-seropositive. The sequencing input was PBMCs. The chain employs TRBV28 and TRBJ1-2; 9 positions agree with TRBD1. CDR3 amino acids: CASRDVGQGTNYGYTF. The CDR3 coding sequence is TGTGCCAGCCGTGACGTGGGACAGGGAACTAACTATGGCTACACCTTC.